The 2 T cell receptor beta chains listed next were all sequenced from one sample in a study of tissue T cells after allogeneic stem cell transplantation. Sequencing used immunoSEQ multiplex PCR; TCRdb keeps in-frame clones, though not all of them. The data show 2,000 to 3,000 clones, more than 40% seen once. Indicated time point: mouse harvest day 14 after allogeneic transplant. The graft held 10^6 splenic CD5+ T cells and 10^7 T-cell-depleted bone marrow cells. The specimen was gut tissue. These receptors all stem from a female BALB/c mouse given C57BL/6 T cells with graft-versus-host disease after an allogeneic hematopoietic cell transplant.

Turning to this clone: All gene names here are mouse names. The CDR3: CAWSLNTGANSDYTF. Partial CDR3 DNA: TGTGCCTGGAGTCTAAACACAGGCGCAAACTCCGACTACACC. The genes are TRBV31 and TRBJ1-2; D might be TRBD1 (5 bases). Read coverage stops 1 residue before the CDR3 terminus; the germline J gene supplies the remainder. The germline V and J ends were trimmed by 0 bases and 0 bases, with 11 bases remaining between them. CDR1 and CDR2 (germline): GKSSPN, SITVG. This CDR3 has 15 residues.

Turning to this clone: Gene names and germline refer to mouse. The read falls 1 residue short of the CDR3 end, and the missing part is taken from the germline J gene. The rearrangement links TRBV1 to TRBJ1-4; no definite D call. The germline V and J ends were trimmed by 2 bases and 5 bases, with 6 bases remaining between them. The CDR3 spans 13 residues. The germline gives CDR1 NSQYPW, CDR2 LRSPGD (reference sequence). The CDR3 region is CTCSARRNERLFF. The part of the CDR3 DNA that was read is TGCACCTGCAGTGCAAGGAGAAACGAAAGATTATTT.